This paragraph covers one T cell receptor beta chain sequence. Its antigen remains unknown. These data are taken from a study of cytomegalovirus exposure and HLA in healthy donors. Broader study findings: Subsequent analysis revealed that first-cohort TCR clusters tended to co-occur in the approximately 120 validation repertoires. Specificity for CMV antigens was confirmed in vitro for three of the CMV-associated chains.

Some clones are missing from TCRdb's copy, which holds only in-frame ones; the method was immunoSEQ multiplex PCR. The sample includes under 200,000 clones, about 89% seen only once; the top ten take more than 2.5%. The receptor comes from a woman under 30 in good health and CMV-seropositive. Material for sequencing was PBMCs.

CDR3 region: CASSSPGNDEQFF. The CDR3, as DNA: TGTGCCAGCAGTTCCCCGGGGAACGATGAGCAGTTCTTC. The J gene is TRBJ2-1, the V gene TRBV6-5, with a weak D call TRBD2 (5 bases). CDR1 is MNHEY, CDR2 SVGAGI, per germline. The CDR3 is made up of 13 amino acids. V was trimmed by 4 bases and J by 8 bases, leaving 12 bases between them.